The 5 T cell receptor beta chains given below trace back to one sample, sequenced in a study of shared clonotypes between healthy human individuals. TCRdb keeps only in-frame clones here, not all; method: immunoSEQ multiplex PCR. The repertoire holds about 2.3 million clones, about 90% seen once, with about 0.36% in the top ten. Material for sequencing was naive CD4+ T cells from PBMCs. Subset noted: CD45RA+ positively selected. Receptor source: a man in his late teens or twenties in good health. Some clones in this sample may be carry-over from other donors' samples.

This clone was counted once. The chain uses TRBV18 and TRBJ2-5, with D perhaps being TRBD1 or TRBD2 (5 bases each). V lost 1 base to trimming and J lost 7 bases, with 13 bases between them. The CDR3 totals 14 residues. Per germline, CDR1 KGHSH and CDR2 LQKENI. CDR3 coding DNA: TGTGCCAGCTCACCACAGGGACCTCCAGGGACCCAGTACTTC. Translation: CASSPQGPPGTQYF.

This rearrangement joins TRBV5-1 to TRBJ1-2, with D possibly matching TRBD1 (5 bases). This CDR3 comprises 16 residues. The germline V and J ends were trimmed by 4 bases and 0 bases, with 16 bases remaining between them. Per germline, CDR1 SGHRS and CDR2 YFSETQ. As DNA, the CDR3 is TGCGCCAGCAGCCCCAACGCGGACACGCCTAACTATGGCTACACCTTC. This sequence encodes CASSPNADTPNYGYTF.

The chain's CDR3 is CAIRDRKTNTGELFF. CDR3 in DNA: TGTGCCATCCGGGACAGGAAGACGAACACCGGGGAGCTGTTTTTT. V usage is TRBV10-3 and J usage is TRBJ2-2, with 8 bases identical to TRBD1. V shed 8 bases, J shed 0 bases, and the junction held 5 bases outside the gene matches. Germline loops: CDR1 ENHRY, CDR2 SYGVKD. The CDR3 contains 15 residues.

V usage is TRBV7-9 and J usage is TRBJ1-2; tentatively, D is TRBD1 (5 bases). This CDR3 has 14 amino acids. Germline V gene data show CDR1 as SEHNR and CDR2 as FQNEAQ (reference sequence). V dropped 0 bases and J dropped 5 bases, with 10 bases sitting between them. The CDR3 coding sequence is TGTGCCAGCAGCTTAGCAGGGGCAGGATATGGCTACACCTTC. It encodes CASSLAGAGYGYTF.

The rearrangement joins TRBV6-5 to TRBJ2-3, with 7 bases identical to TRBD2. The CDR3 length is 15 residues. Germline CDR1 and CDR2: MNHEY and SVGAGI. V lost 2 bases and J lost 3; bases outside the gene matches: 5. This chain's CDR3 is CASSYAGVGTDTQYF. As DNA, the CDR3 is TGTGCCAGCAGTTACGCGGGAGTAGGGACAGATACGCAGTATTTT.